A selection of T cell receptor beta chains follows, all from one sample in a study of post-analysis software for immune sequencing data. From the PCR reads, TCRdb called clonotypes with MiXCR, one entry per CDR3 protein. The table has 600,000 to 750,000 distinct CDR3 sequences, about 60% seen once; the top ten hold around 10%. The sequencing input was blood. Receptors originate from a girl aged 2-10 years with multiple sclerosis. Both conserved end residues are part of each CDR3. The order of the fields is D gene, clone size, V gene, J gene, CDR3 DNA, CDR3 protein. The D gene is left open where the match is weak. Only part of the rows carry a size: once, few, many, or a class if the clone is expanded.

TRBD2	NA	TRBV20-1	TRBJ2-1	TGCAGTGCTAGTGGGGGGGGAGTAAGTGAGCAGTTCTTC	CSASGGGVSEQFF
TRBD1	few	TRBV7-6	TRBJ2-1	TGTGCCAGCAGCTCGACAGGGGGGGGTGCGGAGCAGTTCTTC	CASSSTGGGAEQFF
TRBD1	NA	TRBV4-3	TRBJ1-2	TGCGCCAGCAGCCAAGAGATTGGGACAGGGGGTCATGGCTACACCTTC	CASSQEIGTGGHGYTF
TRBD1	NA	TRBV6-6	TRBJ2-3	TGTACCAGCAGTTACCAGGCAGGGGGCTGGAATACGCAGTATTTT	CTSSYQAGGWNTQYF
NA	NA	TRBV20-1	TRBJ2-5	TGCAGTGCCCGACGGCAGGCTCTACCCCAAGAGACCCAGTACTTC	CSARRQALPQETQYF
NA	NA	TRBV20-1	TRBJ2-3	TGCAGTGCTAGATGGCGGGGGCAGACAGATACGCAGTATTTT	CSARWRGQTDTQYF
NA	once	TRBV18	TRBJ2-6	TGTGCCAGCTCACCACAGACAAGGGACCCCTTCTCTGGGGCCAACGTCCTGACTTTC	CASSPQTRDPFSGANVLTF
NA	NA	TRBV14	TRBJ2-7	TGTGCCAGCGCGAAGGGACTTCACTCCTACGAGCAGTACTTC	CASAKGLHSYEQYF
NA	few	TRBV6-2/TRBV6-3	TRBJ2-3	TGTGCCAGCAGCCCAGGAAGAGATACGCAGTATTTT	CASSPGRDTQYF
NA	few	TRBV7-2	TRBJ2-7	TGTGCCAGCAGCTTAAGGGGGGCCCATTCCTACGAGCAGTACTTC	CASSLRGAHSYEQYF
NA	NA	TRBV18	TRBJ1-6	TGTGCCAGCTCTCCCAGGGGCGCTCCACTACCTTCACCCCTCCACTTT	CASSPRGAPLPSPLHF